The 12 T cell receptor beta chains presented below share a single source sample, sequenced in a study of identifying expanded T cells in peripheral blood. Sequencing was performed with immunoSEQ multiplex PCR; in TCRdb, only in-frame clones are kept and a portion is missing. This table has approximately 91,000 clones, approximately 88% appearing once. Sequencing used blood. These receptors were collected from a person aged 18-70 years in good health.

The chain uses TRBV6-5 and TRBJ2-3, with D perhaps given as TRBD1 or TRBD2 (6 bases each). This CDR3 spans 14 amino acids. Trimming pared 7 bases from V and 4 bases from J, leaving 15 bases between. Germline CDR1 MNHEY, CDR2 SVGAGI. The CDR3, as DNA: TGTGCCAGCAATGGTCGGGGGCAGGCAGATACGCAGTATTTT. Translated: CASNGRGQADTQYF.

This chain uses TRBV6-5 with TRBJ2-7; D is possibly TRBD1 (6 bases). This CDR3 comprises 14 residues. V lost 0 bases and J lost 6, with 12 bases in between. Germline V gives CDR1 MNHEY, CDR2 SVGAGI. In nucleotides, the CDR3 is TGTGCCAGCAGTTACTCGCACAGGGCGGGCGAGCAGTACTTC. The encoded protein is CASSYSHRAGEQYF.

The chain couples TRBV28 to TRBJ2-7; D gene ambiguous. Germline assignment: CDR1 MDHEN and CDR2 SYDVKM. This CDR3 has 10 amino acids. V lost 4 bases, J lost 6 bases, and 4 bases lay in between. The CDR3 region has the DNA TGTGCCAGCAGTTCCCGCGAGCAGTACTTC. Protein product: CASSSREQYF.

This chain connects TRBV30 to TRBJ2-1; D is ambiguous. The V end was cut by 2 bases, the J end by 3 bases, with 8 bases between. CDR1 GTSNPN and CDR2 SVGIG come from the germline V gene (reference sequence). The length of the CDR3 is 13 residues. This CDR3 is CAWSLNDYNEQFF. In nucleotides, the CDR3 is TGTGCCTGGAGTTTGAATGACTACAATGAGCAGTTCTTC.

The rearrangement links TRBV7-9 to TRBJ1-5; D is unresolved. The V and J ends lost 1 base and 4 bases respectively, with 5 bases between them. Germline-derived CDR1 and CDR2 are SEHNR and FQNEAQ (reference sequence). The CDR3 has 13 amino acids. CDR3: CASSLGLNQPQHF. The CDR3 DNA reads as TGTGCCAGCAGCTTAGGCCTGAATCAGCCCCAGCATTTT. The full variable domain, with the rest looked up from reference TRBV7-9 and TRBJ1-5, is DTGVSQNPRHKITKRGQNVTFRCDPISEHNRLYWYRQTLGQGPEFLTYFQNEAQLEKSRLLSDRFSAERPKGSFSTLEIQRTEQGDSAMYLCASSLGLNQPQHFGDGTRLSIL.

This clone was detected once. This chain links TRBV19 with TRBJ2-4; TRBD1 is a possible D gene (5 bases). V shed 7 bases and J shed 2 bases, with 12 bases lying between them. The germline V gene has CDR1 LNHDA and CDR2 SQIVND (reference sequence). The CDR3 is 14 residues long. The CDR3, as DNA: TGTGCCAGTATAGCCTCAGGGACCAAAAACATTCAGTACTTC. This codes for CASIASGTKNIQYF.

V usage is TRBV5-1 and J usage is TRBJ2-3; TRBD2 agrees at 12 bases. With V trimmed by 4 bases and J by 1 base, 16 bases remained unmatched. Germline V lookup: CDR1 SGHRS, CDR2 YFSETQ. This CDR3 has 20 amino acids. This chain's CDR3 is CASSLSSTSGSWLGTDTQYF. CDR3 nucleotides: TGCGCCAGCAGCCTCTCGTCGACTAGCGGGAGTTGGTTGGGCACAGATACGCAGTATTTT.

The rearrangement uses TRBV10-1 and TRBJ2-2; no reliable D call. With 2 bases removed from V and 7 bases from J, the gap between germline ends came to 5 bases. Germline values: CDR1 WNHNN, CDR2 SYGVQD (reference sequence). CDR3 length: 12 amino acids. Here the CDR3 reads CASSEGRGELFF. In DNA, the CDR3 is TGCGCCAGCAGTGAGGGGCGCGGGGAGCTGTTTTTT.

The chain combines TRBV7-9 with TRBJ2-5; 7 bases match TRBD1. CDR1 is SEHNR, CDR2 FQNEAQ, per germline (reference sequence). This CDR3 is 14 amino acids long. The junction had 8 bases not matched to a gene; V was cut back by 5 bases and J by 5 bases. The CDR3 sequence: CASSGPQGEETQYF. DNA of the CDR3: TGTGCCAGCAGCGGACCCCAGGGGGAGGAGACCCAGTACTTC. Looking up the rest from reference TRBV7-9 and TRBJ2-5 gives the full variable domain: DTGVSQNPRHKITKRGQNVTFRCDPISEHNRLYWYRQTLGQGPEFLTYFQNEAQLEKSRLLSDRFSAERPKGSFSTLEIQRTEQGDSAMYLCASSGPQGEETQYFGPGTRLLVL.

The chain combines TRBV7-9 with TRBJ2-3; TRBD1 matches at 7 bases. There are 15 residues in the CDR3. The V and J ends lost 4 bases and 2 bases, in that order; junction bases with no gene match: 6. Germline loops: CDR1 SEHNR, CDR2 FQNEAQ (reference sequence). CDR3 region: CASSSDRPVTDTQYF. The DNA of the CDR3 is TGTGCCAGCAGCTCGGACAGGCCCGTCACAGATACGCAGTATTTT.

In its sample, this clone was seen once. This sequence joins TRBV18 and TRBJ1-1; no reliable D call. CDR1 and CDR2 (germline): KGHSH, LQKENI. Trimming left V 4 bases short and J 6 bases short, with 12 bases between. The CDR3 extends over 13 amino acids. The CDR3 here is CASSQSGIPEAFF. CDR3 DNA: TGTGCCAGCTCACAGTCGGGGATCCCTGAAGCTTTCTTT. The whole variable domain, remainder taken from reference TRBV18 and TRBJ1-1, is NAGVMQNPRHLVRRRGQEARLRCSPMKGHSHVYWYRQLPEEGLKFMVYLQKENIIDESGMPKERFSAEFPKEGPSILRIQQVVRGDSAAYFCASSQSGIPEAFFGQGTRLTVV.

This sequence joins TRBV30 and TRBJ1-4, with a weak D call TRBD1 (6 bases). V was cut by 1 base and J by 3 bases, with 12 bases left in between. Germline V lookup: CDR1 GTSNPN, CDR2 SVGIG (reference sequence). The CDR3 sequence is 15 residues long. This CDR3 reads CAWSETGRPNEKLFF. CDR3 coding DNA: TGTGCCTGGAGTGAGACAGGACGGCCTAATGAAAAACTGTTTTTT. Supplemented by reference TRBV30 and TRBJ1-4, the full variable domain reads SQTIHQWPATLVQPVGSPLSLECTVEGTSNPNLYWYRQAAGRGLQLLFYSVGIGQISSEVPQNLSASRPQDRQFILSSKKLLLSDSGFYLCAWSETGRPNEKLFFGSGTQLSVL.